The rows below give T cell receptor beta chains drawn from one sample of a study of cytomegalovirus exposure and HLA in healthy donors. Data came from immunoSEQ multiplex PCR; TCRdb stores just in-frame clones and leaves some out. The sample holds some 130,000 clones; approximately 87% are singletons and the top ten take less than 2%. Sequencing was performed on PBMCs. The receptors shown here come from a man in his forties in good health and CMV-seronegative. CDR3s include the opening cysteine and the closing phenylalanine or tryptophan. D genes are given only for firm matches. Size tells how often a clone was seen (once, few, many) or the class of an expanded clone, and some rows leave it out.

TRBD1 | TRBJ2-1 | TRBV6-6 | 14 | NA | TGTGCCAGCAGCAGTTGGGACAGGGGCCATGAGCAGTTCTTC | CASSSWDRGHEQFF
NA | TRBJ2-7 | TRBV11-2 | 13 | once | TGTGCCAGCAGCTTAGATTTCGCACTTCGGCAGTACTTC | CASSLDFALRQYF
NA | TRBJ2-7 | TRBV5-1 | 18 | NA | TGCGCCAGCAGCTCACGTTATGCGGGTTCCGCCGAGCCCTACGAGCAGTACTTC | CASSSRYAGSAEPYEQYF
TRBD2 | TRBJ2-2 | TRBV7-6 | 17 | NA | TGTGCCAGCAGCCCCACCCTAGCGGCCCTGGGTGGCGGGGAGCTGTTTTTT | CASSPTLAALGGGELFF
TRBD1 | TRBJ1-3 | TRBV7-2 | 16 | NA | TGTGCCAGCAGCTTAACTGGGACAGGGAAGGGAAACACCATATATTTT | CASSLTGTGKGNTIYF
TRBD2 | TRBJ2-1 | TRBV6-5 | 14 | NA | TGTGCCAGCAGGCCCGGGGACTACGACAATGAGCAGTTCTTC | CASRPGDYDNEQFF
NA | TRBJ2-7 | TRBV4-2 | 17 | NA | TGTGCCAGCAGCCAAGACCTTGATGCAGGGAAGTCCTACGAGCAGTACTTC | CASSQDLDAGKSYEQYF
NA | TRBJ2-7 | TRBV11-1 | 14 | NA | TGTGCCAGCAGCTTACGGAGGGACGGGTACGAGCAGTACTTC | CASSLRRDGYEQYF
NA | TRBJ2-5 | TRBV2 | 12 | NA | TGTGCCAGCACAGTAAACCAAGAGACCCAGTACTTC | CASTVNQETQYF
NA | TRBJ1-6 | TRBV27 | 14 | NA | TGTGCCAGCCGGGGCGGGGGTTTCGGTTCACCCCTCCACTTT | CASRGGGFGSPLHF
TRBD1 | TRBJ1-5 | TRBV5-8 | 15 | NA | TGTGCCAGCAGCCCTCAGGGGGCGAGCAATCAGCCCCAGCATTTT | CASSPQGASNQPQHF
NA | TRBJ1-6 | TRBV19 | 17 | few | TGTGCCAGTAGTACAGGGACACGGTACTCCTATAATTCACCCCTCCACTTT | CASSTGTRYSYNSPLHF
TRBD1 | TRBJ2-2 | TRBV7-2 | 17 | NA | TGTGCCAGCAGCTTACCCCCCGACAGGGCGAACACCGGGGAGCTGTTTTTT | CASSLPPDRANTGELFF
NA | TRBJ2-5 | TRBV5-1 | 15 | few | TGCGCCAGCAGCTTGGACGCGTTCGGGGTGGAGACCCAGTACTTC | CASSLDAFGVETQYF
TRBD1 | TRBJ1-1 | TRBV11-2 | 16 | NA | TGTGCCAGCAGCCCCTTGACAGGGGGCGGAAACACTGAAGCTTTCTTT | CASSPLTGGGNTEAFF
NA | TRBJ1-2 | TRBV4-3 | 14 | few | TGCGCCAGCAGCCAAGAGGGGGGGACGGCTGGCTACACCTTC | CASSQEGGTAGYTF
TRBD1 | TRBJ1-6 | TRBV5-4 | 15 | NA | TGTGCCAGCAGCTTTGATGGACAGGATAATTCACCCCTCCACTTT | CASSFDGQDNSPLHF
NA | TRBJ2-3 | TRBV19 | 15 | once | TGTGCCAGTAGTATAGGGCCAGGGCGCACAGATACGCAGTATTTT | CASSIGPGRTDTQYF
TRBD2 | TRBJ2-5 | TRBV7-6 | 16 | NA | TGTGCCAGCAGCCGGGGACTAGCGGGAGTGGAAGAGACCCAGTACTTC | CASSRGLAGVEETQYF
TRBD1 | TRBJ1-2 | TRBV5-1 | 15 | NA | TGCGCCAGCAGCTTGAGAGACAGGGGCCGAAGTGGCTACACCTTC | CASSLRDRGRSGYTF
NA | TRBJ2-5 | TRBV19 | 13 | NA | TGTGCCAGTAGTATCCGTGACCAAGAGACCCAGTACTTC | CASSIRDQETQYF
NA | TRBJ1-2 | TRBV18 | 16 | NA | TGTGCCAGCTCACCAATGGCTAGGGACAACCTCTATGGCTACACCTTC | CASSPMARDNLYGYTF
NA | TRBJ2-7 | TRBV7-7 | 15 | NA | TGTGCTAGCAGCGTCGAGGGTAGCAGATCCTACGAGCAGTACTTC | CASSVEGSRSYEQYF
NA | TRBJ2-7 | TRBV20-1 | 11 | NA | TGCAGTGCTAGGGGGGGAGTTGAGCAGTACTTC | CSARGGVEQYF
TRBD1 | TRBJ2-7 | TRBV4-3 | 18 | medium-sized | TGCGCCAGCAGCCTCACAGTACAGGGGGCCGCGATTCAATACGAGCAGTACTTC | CASSLTVQGAAIQYEQYF
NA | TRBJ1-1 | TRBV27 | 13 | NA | TGTGCCAGCAGTAAAAACTCGAACACTGAAGCTTTCTTT | CASSKNSNTEAFF
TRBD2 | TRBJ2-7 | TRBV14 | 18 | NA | TGTGCCAGCAGCACGGCTAGCGGGATGGGTCCCCACTCCTACGAGCAGTACTTC | CASSTASGMGPHSYEQYF
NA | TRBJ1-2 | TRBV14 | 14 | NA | TGTGCCAGCAGCCAATGGGGGCCCAACTATGGCTACACCTTC | CASSQWGPNYGYTF
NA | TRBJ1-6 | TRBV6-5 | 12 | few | TGTGCCAGCAGTCCCGGGGGTTCACCCCTCCACTTT | CASSPGGSPLHF
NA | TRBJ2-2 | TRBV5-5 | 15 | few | TGTGCCAGCAGCTTGGGTCAGGTGAACACCGGGGAGCTGTTTTTT | CASSLGQVNTGELFF
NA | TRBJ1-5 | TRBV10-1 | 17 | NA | TGCGCCAGCAGTGACGGGGGGAAAGGGATCGGTAATCAGCCCCAGCATTTT | CASSDGGKGIGNQPQHF
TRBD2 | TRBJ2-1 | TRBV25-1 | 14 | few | TGTGCCAGCAGTGGGGCCGGGAGGGGCGGCGGACAGTTCTTC | CASSGAGRGGGQFF
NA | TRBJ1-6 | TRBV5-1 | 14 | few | TGCGCCAGCAGCTTGTCCCAGGCTAATTCACCCCTCCACTTT | CASSLSQANSPLHF
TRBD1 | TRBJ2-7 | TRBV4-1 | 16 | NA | TGCGCCAGCAGCCAGGTCCCGGGACAGGCATCCTACGAGCAGTACTTC | CASSQVPGQASYEQYF
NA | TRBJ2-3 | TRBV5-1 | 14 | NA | TGCGCCAGCAGCTTGTTCGGAGGCACAGATACGCAGTATTTT | CASSLFGGTDTQYF